The 19 T cell receptor beta chains below all came from one sample that was sequenced in a study of control samples from healthy donors and cancer patients. Method: immunoSEQ multiplex PCR; TCRdb's copy keeps in-frame clones and lacks some. The repertoire holds about 120,000 clones, around 87% seen once, with around 9% in the top ten. Sequences were obtained from blood. The receptors derive from a man aged 40-49 years in good health.

The rearrangement uses TRBV3-1 (or the pseudogene TRBV3-2) and TRBJ2-7; no clear D. In germline, CDR1 is LGHDT, CDR2 YNNKEL (reference sequence). V lost 1 base and J 5 bases, leaving 15 bases between the germline ends. CDR3 length: 15 residues. The CDR3 is CASSQVPSPSNEQYF. The CDR3 DNA is TGTGCCAGCAGCCAAGTACCCAGCCCCTCTAACGAGCAGTACTTC.

V and J are TRBV19 and TRBJ2-1; 7 bases are a match to TRBD1. Germline CDR1 is LNHDA and CDR2 is SQIVND (reference sequence). Losses at the gene ends were 7 bases for V and 6 bases for J; bases not matched to a gene: 18. The CDR3 loop spans 17 amino acids. The CDR3 sequence is CASTNTRQGSLRNEQFF. The CDR3, as DNA: TGTGCCAGTACTAATACCCGACAGGGATCTTTGCGCAATGAGCAGTTCTTC.

The V gene is TRBV2, the J gene TRBJ2-5; D gene uncertain. This CDR3 is 14 amino acids long. Germline CDR1 SNHLY, CDR2 FYNNEI. Between the trimmed V and J ends, which lost 2 bases and 5 bases, there was a span of 12 bases. DNA for the CDR3: TGTGCCAGCAGTGAATTAGCCGAAGGGGAGACCCAGTACTTC. It specifies CASSELAEGETQYF.

This clone appeared a few times. V usage is TRBV29-1 and J usage is TRBJ1-1, with D unclear. Trimming stripped 3 bases from V and 7 bases from J, with 9 bases between. Germline CDR1 and CDR2: SQVTM and ANQGSEA. The CDR3 has 11 amino acids. In DNA, the CDR3 is TGCAGCGTTGATTATGGGTATGAAGCTTTCTTT. It codes for CSVDYGYEAFF. The full variable domain, rest sourced from reference TRBV29-1 and TRBJ1-1, is SAVISQKPSRDICQRGTSLTIQCQVDSQVTMMFWYRQQPGQSLTLIATANQGSEATYESGFVIDKFPISRPNLTFSTLTVSNMSPEDSSIYLCSVDYGYEAFFGQGTRLTVV.

The V call is TRBV10-1, the J call TRBJ1-1; the match to TRBD1 covers 7 bases. The V gene end was trimmed by 0 bases and the J gene end by 6 bases; junction bases not matched to a gene: 4. The V gene's germline CDR1 is WNHNN and CDR2 SYGVQD (reference sequence). CDR3 length equals 14 residues. CDR3 in DNA: TGCGCCAGCAGTGAGTCTGGTCAGGGGGCTGAAGCTTTCTTT. It translates to CASSESGQGAEAFF.

V gene TRBV10-1 combines with J gene TRBJ1-1; perhaps TRBD1 as D (6 bases). Germline loops: CDR1 WNHNN, CDR2 SYGVQD (reference sequence). This CDR3 comprises 15 residues. V was pared by 7 bases and J by 5 bases, with 20 bases between. The CDR3 sequence: CASTPRLGRGTEAFF. CDR3 bases: TGCGCCAGCACCCCCCGCCTCGGCAGGGGTACTGAAGCTTTCTTT.

For this clone: The sample holds other DNA sequences that translate to the same CDR3. The rearrangement uses TRBV7-2 and TRBJ1-1, with D perhaps matching TRBD1 (5 bases). V was cut by 5 bases and J by 2 bases, with 12 bases left in between. The CDR3 is made up of 14 amino acids. Germline-derived CDR1 and CDR2 are SGHTA and FQGNSA. The CDR3 DNA reads TGTGCCAGCAGCCCCGACAGAGTCAACACTGAAGCTTTCTTT. It specifies CASSPDRVNTEAFF.

The rearrangement joins TRBV11-3 to TRBJ2-7; TRBD2 is a possible D gene (6 bases). There are 13 residues in the CDR3. V was clipped by 7 bases and J by 2 bases, with 12 bases between them. Germline loops: CDR1 SGHNT, CDR2 YENEEA. CDR3 residues: CASKPGGTYEQYF. The DNA for the CDR3 is TGTGCCAGCAAGCCAGGAGGGACCTACGAGCAGTACTTC.

The V gene is TRBV6-1, the J gene TRBJ1-2; D is perhaps TRBD1 (5 bases). The ends were cut back, 3 bases at V and 8 bases at J, with 13 bases in the middle. The CDR3 loop spans 13 amino acids. Germline V CDR1 and CDR2: MNHNS, SASEGT. This CDR3 is CASSETSRDGYTF. Written as DNA, the CDR3 is TGTGCCAGCAGTGAGACCTCCAGGGACGGCTACACCTTC.

V gene TRBV5-1 combines with J gene TRBJ2-3; TRBD1 matches at 8 bases. Germline CDR1 and CDR2: SGHRS and YFSETQ. The V segment lost 2 bases and the J segment 1 base; nucleotides outside the gene matches: 3. This CDR3 has 15 amino acids. The CDR3 nucleotides read TGCGCCAGCAGCTTCAGGGGGCGCGGCACAGATACGCAGTATTTT. It encodes CASSFRGRGTDTQYF.

The gene calls are TRBV12-3 or TRBV12-4 and TRBJ1-2, with 7 bases lining up with TRBD1. CDR3 length equals 12 residues. V shed 4 bases and J 7 bases; nucleotides not matched to a gene: 3. This CDR3 reads CASSYTGAGYTF. The DNA of the CDR3 is TGTGCCAGCAGTTACACAGGGGCTGGCTACACCTTC.

This clone was recorded once. The genes are TRBV7-8 and TRBJ2-4; D is unclear. The ends were cut back, 7 bases at V and 0 bases at J, with 13 bases in the middle. The V gene's germline CDR1 is SGHVS and CDR2 FQNEAQ. The CDR3 loop spans 15 amino acids. The CDR3 region has the DNA TGTGCCAGCACCCCGCCCGGGCTAGCCAAAAACATTCAGTACTTC. As protein: CASTPPGLAKNIQYF.

The chain is built from TRBV5-1 and TRBJ2-7; 7 positions match TRBD1. V was clipped by 1 base and J by 0 bases; unmatched bases: 4. Germline CDR1 SGHRS, CDR2 YFSETQ. There are 15 residues in the CDR3. CDR3 DNA sequence: TGCGCCAGCAGCTTGTTCCCAGGGGGCTCCTACGAGCAGTACTTC. Its protein product is CASSLFPGGSYEQYF.

This chain joins TRBV10-2 and TRBJ1-6; tentative D call: TRBD1 (5 bases). Germline lookup yields CDR1 WSHSY and CDR2 SAAADI. The CDR3 has 13 residues. V was trimmed by 2 bases and J by 6 bases, leaving 5 bases between them. CDR3 DNA sequence: TGCGCCAGCAGTGAGAGGGGTAATTCACCCCTCCACTTT. The encoded protein is CASSERGNSPLHF.

J is TRBJ2-5 and V is TRBV14, with D possibly matching TRBD1 (7 bases). CDR3 length equals 14 residues. Per the germline V gene, CDR1 is SGHDN and CDR2 is FVKESK. Trimming cost V 1 base and J 7 bases, with 13 bases left between them. The CDR3 loop is CASSQVRGRGTQYF. CDR3 coding DNA: TGTGCCAGCAGCCAAGTGAGGGGGCGGGGGACCCAGTACTTC.

This clone was seen only once. The CDR3, as DNA: TGTGCCAGCAGCGTAGCCAGGAACACCGGGGAGCTGTTTTTT. It is translated as CASSVARNTGELFF. This sequence joins TRBV9 and TRBJ2-2; D is unresolved. This CDR3 is 14 amino acids long. With 0 bases removed from V and 1 base from J, the gap between germline ends came to 4 bases. CDR1 is SGDLS, CDR2 YYNGEE, per germline.

Here the CDR3 DNA reads TGTGCCAGCAGTGCAGTGCAGCCCAGCAATCAGCCCCAGCATTTT. The encoded protein is CASSAVQPSNQPQHF. The chain uses TRBV27 and TRBJ1-5; D ambiguous. The CDR3 loop spans 15 amino acids. V was shortened by 5 bases and J by 1 base, with 12 bases between the two germline ends. The germline V gene encodes CDR1 MNHEY and CDR2 SMNVEV (reference sequence).

The chain joins TRBV7-2 to TRBJ2-5, with TRBD1 matching 7 bases. This CDR3 region has 16 residues. The ends lost 2 bases at V and 4 bases at J; junction bases unmatched: 10. CDR1 and CDR2 from the germline V gene are SGHTA and FQGNSA. The CDR3 spells CASSLQELAGGETQYF. CDR3 sequence (DNA): TGTGCCAGCAGCTTACAAGAATTGGCAGGGGGAGAGACCCAGTACTTC.

For the CDR3, the DNA is TGTGCCAGCAGCCAAGCTGGGTGGGGCGAGACCCAGTACTTC. Translated: CASSQAGWGETQYF. This chain links TRBV3-1 (or the pseudogene TRBV3-2) with TRBJ2-5; D is possibly TRBD1 (5 bases). With 1 base removed from V and 5 bases from J, the gap between germline ends came to 11 bases. The CDR3 runs 14 residues. Germline values: CDR1 LGHDT, CDR2 YNNKEL (reference sequence).